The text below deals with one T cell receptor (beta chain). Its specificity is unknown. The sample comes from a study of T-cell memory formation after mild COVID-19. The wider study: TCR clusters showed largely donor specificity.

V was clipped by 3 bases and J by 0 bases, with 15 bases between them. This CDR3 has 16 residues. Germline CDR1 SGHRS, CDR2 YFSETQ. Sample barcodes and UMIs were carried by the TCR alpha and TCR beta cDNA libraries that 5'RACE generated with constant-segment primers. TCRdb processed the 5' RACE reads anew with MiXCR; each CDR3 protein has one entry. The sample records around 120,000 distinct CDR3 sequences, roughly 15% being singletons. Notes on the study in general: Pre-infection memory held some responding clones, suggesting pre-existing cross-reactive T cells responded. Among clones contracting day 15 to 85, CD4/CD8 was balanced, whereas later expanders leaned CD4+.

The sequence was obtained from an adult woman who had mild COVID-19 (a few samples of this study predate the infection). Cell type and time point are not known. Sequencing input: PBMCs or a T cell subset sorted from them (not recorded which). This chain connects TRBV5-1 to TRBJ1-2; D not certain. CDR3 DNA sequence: TGCGCCAGCAGCTCGGGATCGACGCGACCTAACTATGGCTACACCTTC. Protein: CASSSGSTRPNYGYTF.